Listed here are 19 T cell receptor beta chains from one sample, sequenced in a study of blood T cell repertoires in COVID-19 (dated by TCRdb to 2019 to 2021). The method behind the library was the immunoSEQ multiplex PCR assay. This is the immuneACCESS table as TCRdb keeps it, with only in-frame sequences that have V and J called. A part of the clones is gone; compared with another copy, unresolved V genes explain less than half, and the rest is unexplained. Present in this sample are 100,000 or so clones, about nine tenths of which were seen just once. Of the sample, around 5.4% falls within the top ten clones. Sequencing was performed on peripheral blood. These receptors were taken from a man aged 70 or older with acute or convalescent COVID-19.

The J gene is TRBJ2-1, the V gene TRBV12-3 or TRBV12-4, with TRBD2 identical over 13 bases. This CDR3 spans 13 amino acids. The trim removed 8 bases at V and 10 bases at J, leaving 5 bases unmatched. As DNA, the CDR3 is TGTGCCAGCGAGGGACTAGCGGGGCCGGAGCAGTTCTTC. The encoded protein is CASEGLAGPEQFF.

This rearrangement joins TRBV10-3 to TRBJ2-3; TRBD2 matches 9 bases. Germline V CDR1 and CDR2: ENHRY, SYGVKD. The CDR3 covers 15 residues. V dropped 3 bases and J dropped 4; count of bases not matched to a gene: 5. The CDR3 coding sequence is TGTGCCATCAGTGATCCAAAGCGGGGGGCAGATACGCAGTATTTT. Protein sequence: CAISDPKRGADTQYF.

The rearrangement joins TRBV10-3 to TRBJ2-3; the match to TRBD1 covers 9 bases. CDR1 ENHRY and CDR2 SYGVKD come from the germline V gene. The CDR3 is 15 amino acids. CDR3 bases: TGTTCCAGCCGGACAGGGGCGAGGGGCACAGATACGCAGTATTTT. This sequence encodes CSSRTGARGTDTQYF.

The CDR3 DNA sequence: TGTGCCAGCAGCGTACTGGACAGGAACACCGGGGAGCTGTTTTTT. Its translation: CASSVLDRNTGELFF. V gene TRBV9 combines with J gene TRBJ2-2; tentatively, D is TRBD1 (6 bases). There are 15 residues in the CDR3. Deletions cut 1 base from V and 1 base from J, with 8 bases between. Germline lookup yields CDR1 SGDLS and CDR2 YYNGEE.

This clone turned up a few times. The chain recombines TRBV11-2 with TRBJ2-3; D uncertain. The CDR3 loop spans 11 amino acids. V dropped 4 bases and J dropped 5 bases, with 4 bases sitting between them. Germline lookup yields CDR1 SGHAT and CDR2 FQNNGV. The CDR3 spells CASSSGDTQYF. The DNA for the CDR3 is TGTGCCAGCAGCTCCGGAGATACGCAGTATTTT.

This chain joins TRBV4-2 and TRBJ2-3, with 9 bases matching TRBD2. The CDR3 spans 15 residues. CDR1 is LGHNA and CDR2 is YNFKEQ in the germline V gene. Trimming removed 1 base from V and 6 bases from J; junction bases left unmatched: 5. The CDR3 spells CASSQVAGAGDTQYF. DNA of the CDR3: TGTGCCAGCAGCCAAGTAGCGGGGGCGGGGGATACGCAGTATTTT.

The CDR3 region is CASGLTGTTEAFF. CDR3 DNA sequence: TGTGCTAGTGGATTGACAGGAACCACTGAAGCTTTCTTT. The V call is TRBV12-5, the J call TRBJ1-1, with a weak D call TRBD1 (6 bases). Germline V gene lookup returns CDR1 LGHNT and CDR2 FRNRAP. The CDR3 length is 13 residues. Trimming removed 6 bases from V and 4 bases from J, with 12 bases in between.

The rearrangement uses TRBV27 and TRBJ1-1, with D perhaps TRBD1 (5 bases). The length of the CDR3 is 13 residues. V shed 8 bases and J shed 5 bases, with 15 bases lying between them. Germline CDR1 reads MNHEY; CDR2 reads SMNVEV (reference sequence). The CDR3 DNA sequence: TGTGCCAGCCGGACATCGGGCCTGACTGAAGCTTTCTTT. Amino acids: CASRTSGLTEAFF.

The chain links TRBV7-2 to TRBJ1-6; D might be TRBD1 (5 bases). The CDR3 is made up of 16 amino acids. Germline CDR1 is SGHTA and CDR2 is FQGNSA. V was pared by 2 bases and J by 10 bases, with 18 bases between. This CDR3 reads CASSLSGVGVYSPLHF. The CDR3 DNA reads TGTGCCAGCAGCTTAAGTGGGGTAGGGGTTTACTCACCCCTCCACTTT. The variable domain in full, completed from reference TRBV7-2 and TRBJ1-6, reads GAGVSQSPSNKVTEKGKDVELRCDPISGHTALYWYRQSLGQGLEFLIYFQGNSAPDKSGLPSDRFSAERTGGSVSTLTIQRTQQEDSAVYLCASSLSGVGVYSPLHFGNGTRLTVT.

The chain carries TRBV2 and TRBJ1-1; D unclear. Germline V gene data show CDR1 as SNHLY and CDR2 as FYNNEI. The CDR3 runs 14 residues. V was cut by 4 bases and J by 4 bases, with 13 bases left in between. The DNA for the CDR3 is TGTGCCAGCAGTGTCAGCCATAGCGGCACTGAAGCTTTCTTT. Its translation is CASSVSHSGTEAFF.

J is TRBJ1-5 and V is TRBV19; no clear D gene. The CDR3 runs 13 residues. V dropped 7 bases and J dropped 4 bases, with 11 bases sitting between them. Germline CDR1 LNHDA, CDR2 SQIVND (reference sequence). CDR3 coding DNA: TGTGCCAGTACAGCCACAGCAAATCAGCCCCAGCATTTT. Amino acid sequence: CASTATANQPQHF.

The chain carries TRBV29-1 and TRBJ1-2; 7 nucleotides agree with TRBD1. Germline CDR1 and CDR2: SQVTM and ANQGSEA. V lost 8 bases to trimming and J lost 4 bases; unmatched junction nucleotides: 7. The length of the CDR3 is 12 residues. The CDR3 DNA reads as TGCAGCTTGGACAGGAGTATCTATGGCTACACCTTC. Translated: CSLDRSIYGYTF. Based on the CDR3 plus reference TRBV29-1 and TRBJ1-2, the full variable domain is SAVISQKPSRDICQRGTSLTIQCQVDSQVTMMFWYRQQPGQSLTLIATANQGSEATYESGFVIDKFPISRPNLTFSTLTVSNMSPEDSSIYLCSLDRSIYGYTFGSGTRLTVV.

The chain carries TRBV2 and TRBJ1-6; 7 positions match TRBD1. V shed 6 bases and J 4 bases; nucleotides not matched to a gene: 3. Germline V gene lookup returns CDR1 SNHLY and CDR2 FYNNEI. CDR3 length: 14 residues. In DNA form, the CDR3 reads TGTGCCAGCAGCCTGACAGGGTATAATTCACCCCTCCACTTT. This sequence encodes CASSLTGYNSPLHF.

The chain is built from TRBV5-1 and TRBJ1-2; maybe TRBD1 (6 bases). Germline V gives CDR1 SGHRS, CDR2 YFSETQ. V lost 0 bases to trimming and J lost 5 bases, with 14 bases between them. The CDR3 extends over 15 amino acids. CDR3 nucleotides: TGCGCCAGCAGCTTGGGTTCGGGGGGCGGATATGGCTACACCTTC. Its translation is CASSLGSGGGYGYTF.

V usage is TRBV6-5 and J usage is TRBJ2-1; 9 bases map to TRBD2. Germline CDR1 is MNHEY and CDR2 is SVGAGI. The J segment lost 6 bases and the V segment lost 10 bases, leaving 4 bases of the junction unmatched. CDR3 size: 12 residues. The CDR3 sequence is CATLSGGNEQFF. In DNA, the CDR3 is TGTGCCACCCTTAGCGGGGGCAATGAGCAGTTCTTC.

The rearrangement joins TRBV6-5 to TRBJ1-5, with D tentatively TRBD1 (6 bases). The CDR3 totals 14 residues. Germline V CDR1 and CDR2: MNHEY, SVGAGI. V dropped 6 bases and J dropped 4 bases, with 13 bases sitting between them. The CDR3 bases are TGTGCCAGCAGACTACCGGGACAAAATCAGCCCCAGCATTTT. Translated: CASRLPGQNQPQHF.

This chain connects TRBV10-3 to TRBJ1-1, with 7 bases fitting TRBD1. CDR1 ENHRY and CDR2 SYGVKD come from the germline V gene. This CDR3 comprises 13 residues. With 6 bases clipped from V and 1 base from J, the junction kept 2 bases outside the gene matches. The CDR3: CAIRRTGNTEAFF. The CDR3 DNA reads as TGTGCCATCAGACGGACAGGGAACACTGAAGCTTTCTTT.

DNA for the CDR3: TGTGCCAGCAGTATTATAAATACGCAGTATTTT. This gives the protein CASSIINTQYF. This rearrangement joins TRBV2 to TRBJ2-3, with D hard to call. V gave up 5 bases and J gave up 7 bases, with 7 bases separating them. The V gene's germline CDR1 is SNHLY and CDR2 FYNNEI. The CDR3 runs to 11 residues.

This sequence joins TRBV9 and TRBJ1-1; TRBD1 matches at 7 bases. This CDR3 has 12 residues. J gave up 8 bases and V 2 bases, and 3 bases lay outside the gene matches. The germline CDR1 and CDR2 sequences are SGDLS and YYNGEE. The CDR3 region is CASSVEQGEAFF. As DNA, the CDR3 is TGTGCCAGCAGCGTCGAACAGGGGGAAGCTTTCTTT.